This TCR beta chain was sequenced during a study of molecular identifiers for immune sequencing clone quantification (dated by TCRdb to about 2018). Concerning the study at large: For a replicate experiment, RNA from approximately 20,000 or 100,000 naive CD8 T cells was divided into five aliquots, of which four were sequenced. This methods study benchmarked molecular-identifier clustering-based TCR repertoire sequencing (MIDCIRS) and TCR RNA copy counting, using CD8 T cells to do so. Points the paper makes about the study in general: Even against a background of about a million naive CD8 T cells, spiked-in Jurkat TCR RNA amounting to a single cell's worth was reported to be detectable. When barcode sub-clustering was omitted, TCR diversity was inflated by chimeric consensus sequences, with chimeras reaching as high as 47%. About 3 recovered TCR RNA copies per cell were obtained by modeling, versus approximately 10 by digital PCR, implying a capture efficiency of roughly 32%. The naive libraries included spiked-in Jurkat TCR RNA (fewer than 11 copies' worth), and this Jurkat TCR RNA is not part of the donor repertoire. In CMV-specific effector cells, clones with more than 20 RNA copies accounted for over 98% of molecules, whereas in naive cells such clones accounted for under 1%. Identical TCR molecules sharing a barcode could cause highly expanded clone sizes to be underestimated.

Libraries of naive CD8 T cells were generated from approximately 20,000 to 1,000,000 sorted cells, with 10%, 30% or 50% of the purified RNA used. Naive CD8 T cells, defined as CD8+CD4-CCR7+CD45RA+, were FACS-sorted into RLT Plus buffer on a BD FACSAria II. To test detection sensitivity, Jurkat RNA equivalent to more than 8 TCR copies was spiked into samples of about 20,000-1,100,000 naive CD8 T cells. CD8 T cells were enriched using RosetteSep CD8+ T Cell Enrichment Cocktail and Ficoll-Paque, and the enriched cells then underwent ACK red cell lysis. This clonotype was observed a handful of times. What this receptor recognizes is not known. It has no much larger one-base neighbor in the sample; base qualities were not kept. The germline V gene sets CDR1 to SGHTA and CDR2 to FQGNSA. Ends trimmed: V by 2 bases, J by 5 bases; bases unmatched to a gene: 9. The CDR3 spans 17 residues, from the cysteine through the phenylalanine. The only DNA kept is the CDR3, 51 bases in frame from the first base.

The method behind the library was PCR. Sequencing was carried out with a NextSeq 500. Bulk TCR libraries were prepared as previously described, using TCR primers listed in Table S5. Purification of total RNA was performed with the Qiagen AllPrep DNA/RNA kit. Before any analysis, reads coming from multiple sequencing runs of the same library were combined into one pool. The original methods were these. Reads were retained only if the reads had an exact TCR constant sequence, and the retained reads were trimmed to 150 nt and grouped according to their 12-nt molecular barcodes. Reads within each barcode group were sub-clustered using a 15% Levenshtein threshold, and quality-weighted consensus sequences were constructed for each RNA molecule. Non-functional sequences were filtered out, along with any lower-count sequence sitting one edit away from another sequence. Based on a fit of two negative binomial distributions, barcode sub-clusters having less than 20% of the maximum read count were discarded. Clones were called with MiXCR by TCRdb after fastp trimmed the public reads at Q25, and only in-frame beta chains were retained. Each record represents a unique CDR3 protein, reported with the most common genes and DNA among its rows. The V and J calls follow TCRdb's processing rather than the paper's. In this sample the table shows 100,000 or so distinct CDR3 sequences, 35% to 40% of which occur a single time. The leading ten clones occupy around 3.8% of the sample.

Rearrangement joined TRBV7-2 to TRBJ2-1; 10 bases in between match TRBD2. The sequencing input was naive CD8+ T cells from blood, with Jurkat cell RNA spiked in. Reading the label with the study, this specimen's cell subset or site is: FACS-sorted CD8+CD4-CCR7+CD45RA+ naive T cells. This TCR came from a human donor in good health. Some libraries in this study had Jurkat cell RNA spiked in. The sequence in DNA is TGTGCCAGCAGCTTAAGGACGCTAGCGGGGGTGAACAATGAGCAGTTCTTC. This sequence encodes CASSLRTLAGVNNEQFF.